This T cell receptor beta chain was identified during a study of regulatory T cells in long-lasting Graves disease. Time point of the sample: newly diagnosed GD, antithyroid drugs for less than 3 months. Making the TCR library involved RNA that had been extracted from PBMCs. This CDR3 comprises 13 residues. The germline V and J ends were trimmed by 3 bases and 6 bases, with 12 bases remaining between them. CDR1 MNHEY and CDR2 SMNVEV come from the germline V gene (reference sequence). Relying on iRepertoire HTBI primers and Arm-PCR of CDR3 regions, the team built TCR beta libraries. TCRdb re-derived calls from the multiplex PCR reads in MiXCR, one entry per CDR3 protein. The sample holds around 250,000 distinct CDR3 sequences, 18% seen once. This clonotype was seen ten or more times.

The chain uses TRBV27 and TRBJ2-7; D is perhaps TRBD1 or TRBD2 (5 bases each). Material: peripheral blood mononuclear cells (PBMCs), obtained at new diagnosis, from a patient treated with antithyroid drugs. The receptor comes from a female donor with Graves disease. The CDR3 spells CASSFLRGGEQYF. The CDR3, as DNA: TGTGCCAGCAGTTTTTTACGGGGCGGCGAGCAGTACTTC.